The TCR beta chain under discussion was sequenced for a study of T cell changes during pregnancy in multiple sclerosis. The CDR3 has 15 residues. Germline lookup yields CDR1 MNHEY and CDR2 SMNVEV (reference sequence). V lost 5 bases and J 0 bases, leaving 13 bases between the germline ends. The protocol was immunoSEQ multiplex PCR, while the TCRdb copy is restricted to in-frame clones and leaves out a portion. The data contain approximately 30,000 clones, approximately 88% of them singletons. The source of this sequence is a female donor with multiple sclerosis, enrolled in a pregnancy study. Sequenced material: CD8+ T cells from peripheral blood mononuclear cells, taken before pregnancy. V is TRBV27 and J is TRBJ2-5; possible D gene TRBD1, 6 bases. CDR3 in amino acids: CASSPWTENQETQYF. Here the CDR3 DNA reads TGTGCCAGCAGTCCCTGGACAGAGAACCAAGAGACCCAGTACTTC.